Detailed here is one TCR beta chain. The target antigen is unknown. This specimen belongs to a study of shared clonotypes between healthy human individuals. Assay used: immunoSEQ multiplex PCR; TCRdb lists only in-frame clones, some missing. The sample lists about 2 million clones, over 85% seen once, with 0.1% to 0.15% in the top ten. General study points: It was anticipated that sequencing depth would influence how many clonotypes donors shared. Specimens sampled were limited to blood, with tissue repertoires likely differing.

Deletions cut 3 bases from V and 4 bases from J, with 18 bases between. Germline V gene data show CDR1 as ENHRY and CDR2 as SYGVKD. The CDR3 is 16 amino acids. The sequence was obtained from a man between 18 and 29 years old in good health. The source material was naive CD4+ T cells sorted from blood. The subset here: CD45RA+ positively selected. The genes are TRBV10-3 and TRBJ1-2; tentatively, D is TRBD1 (6 bases). The CDR3 spells CAISDQQGSNIYGYTF. The CDR3 nucleotides are TGTGCCATCAGTGATCAACAGGGAAGTAATATCTATGGCTACACCTTC.